One sample yielded the 3 T cell receptor beta chains listed below, sequenced in a study of cytomegalovirus exposure and HLA in healthy donors. Both 60 Vbeta primers and 13 Jbeta primers went into the PCR. The repertoire was sequenced with immunoSEQ multiplex PCR; TCRdb's copy has only in-frame clones and lacks some. This sample contains just over 150,000 clones. Input material: PBMCs. These receptors all stem from a young man in good health and CMV-seronegative.

The V and J genes are TRBV10-3 and TRBJ2-1; D may be TRBD1 (6 bases). The CDR3 extends over 14 amino acids. Germline CDR1 and CDR2: ENHRY and SYGVKD. The germline V and J ends were trimmed by 11 bases and 5 bases, with 19 bases remaining between them. The CDR3 DNA follows: TGTGCCGTAGCCTACAAAAGGGGGAACAATGAGCAGTTCTTC. Encoded protein: CAVAYKRGNNEQFF.

CDR3 amino acids: CASSQAAAGSGGSPLHF. The CDR3, as DNA: TGTGCCAGCAGCCAAGCTGCGGCTGGGTCGGGGGGATCACCCCTCCACTTT. The chain combines TRBV4-2 with TRBJ1-6; TRBD1 is a possible D gene (5 bases). The CDR3 extends over 17 amino acids. Trimming pared 1 base from V and 10 bases from J, leaving 20 bases between. Germline CDR1 and CDR2: LGHNA and YNFKEQ.

The V gene is TRBV10-3, the J gene TRBJ2-7; TRBD1 matches 12 bases. This CDR3 is built from 13 residues. V lost 10 bases, J lost 6 bases, and 7 bases stayed unmatched. Germline V gene data show CDR1 as ENHRY and CDR2 as SYGVKD. The CDR3 DNA is TGTGCCAGCAGGGGGACAGGGGGCGCCGAGCAGTACTTC. Amino acid sequence: CASRGTGGAEQYF.